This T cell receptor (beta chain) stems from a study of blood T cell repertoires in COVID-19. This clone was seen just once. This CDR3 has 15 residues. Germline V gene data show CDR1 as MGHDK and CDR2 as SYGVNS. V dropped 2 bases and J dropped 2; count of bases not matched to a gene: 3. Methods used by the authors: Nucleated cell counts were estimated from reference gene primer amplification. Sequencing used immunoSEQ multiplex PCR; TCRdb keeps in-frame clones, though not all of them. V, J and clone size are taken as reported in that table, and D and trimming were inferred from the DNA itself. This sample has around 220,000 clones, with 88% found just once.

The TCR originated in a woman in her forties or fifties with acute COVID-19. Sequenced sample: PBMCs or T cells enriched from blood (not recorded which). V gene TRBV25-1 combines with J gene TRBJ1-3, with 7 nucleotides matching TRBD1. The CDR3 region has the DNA TGTGCCAGCAGTGAACCGCAGGGGGCTGGAAACACCATATATTTT. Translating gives CASSEPQGAGNTIYF.